Listed below are T cell receptor beta chains from one sample, sequenced in a study of shared clonotypes between healthy human individuals. TCRdb's table, derived via immunoSEQ multiplex PCR, lists solely in-frame clones and lacks some. Among 2.3 million or so clones listed, more than 80% were seen once. Sequencing used naive CD4+ T cells from PBMCs. These receptors came from a man younger than 30 in good health. Some clones in this sample may be carry-over from other donors' samples. The CDR3 runs from the conserved cysteine through the conserved F or W. Some rows have no size entry. The others give once, few or many, or a class for an expanded clone.

abundance	j_gene	v_gene	CDR3aa
.	TRBJ2-3	TRBV7-3	CASSLSLQPGRQYF
.	TRBJ1-1	TRBV18	CASSPDAGSGTEAFF
.	TRBJ2-5	TRBV29-1	CSVERDSQRSQYF
.	TRBJ2-1	TRBV2	CASSGTGTDKQFF
.	TRBJ2-5	TRBV5-6	CASSLGGFQETQYF
.	TRBJ2-1	TRBV4-1	CASSQDITAGVYNEQFF
.	TRBJ1-1	TRBV6-6	CASSQRLNTEAFF
few	TRBJ1-5	TRBV19	CASSIVQAGNQPQHF
.	TRBJ1-2	TRBV11-2	CASSLSGTDGYTF
.	TRBJ1-2	TRBV7-2	CASSLMTVNYGYTF
.	TRBJ1-1	TRBV9	CASSLGWNTEAFF
.	TRBJ1-4	TRBV28	CASSLRSGVGEKLFF
.	TRBJ2-3	TRBV7-8	CASSLILPSTDTQYF
.	TRBJ2-5	TRBV7-8	CASSLTSGRSETQYF
.	TRBJ2-1	TRBV7-2	CASSLGQDSYNEQFF
once	TRBJ2-1	TRBV2	CASSGTGRIYEQFF
.	TRBJ2-7	TRBV7-9	CASSLGTGGPYEQYF
.	TRBJ2-1	TRBV30	CAWTLGLPYNEQFF
once	TRBJ2-1	TRBV2	CASTGQGHSYNEQFF
.	TRBJ1-1	TRBV18	CASSPLQGGDTEAFF
.	TRBJ2-2	TRBV11-2	CATGRLAGATGELFF
.	TRBJ1-3	TRBV28	CASSLWGGPLSGNTIYF
.	TRBJ2-7	TRBV30	CAWSGGGYEQYF
.	TRBJ1-2	TRBV7-6	CASSLAGPYGYTF
.	.	TRBV30	CAWSVGYEQYF
.	TRBJ2-7	TRBV9	CASSVGLAEKTYEQYF
.	TRBJ2-1	TRBV11-1	CASSGPGTGGWDEQFF
.	TRBJ2-7	TRBV5-1	CASSRSSNYEQYF
.	TRBJ1-3	TRBV7-2	CASSLGALGSGNTIYF
.	TRBJ2-6	TRBV6-1	CASSVPGASGANVLTF
.	TRBJ1-1	TRBV4-1	CASSQGGHNTEAFF